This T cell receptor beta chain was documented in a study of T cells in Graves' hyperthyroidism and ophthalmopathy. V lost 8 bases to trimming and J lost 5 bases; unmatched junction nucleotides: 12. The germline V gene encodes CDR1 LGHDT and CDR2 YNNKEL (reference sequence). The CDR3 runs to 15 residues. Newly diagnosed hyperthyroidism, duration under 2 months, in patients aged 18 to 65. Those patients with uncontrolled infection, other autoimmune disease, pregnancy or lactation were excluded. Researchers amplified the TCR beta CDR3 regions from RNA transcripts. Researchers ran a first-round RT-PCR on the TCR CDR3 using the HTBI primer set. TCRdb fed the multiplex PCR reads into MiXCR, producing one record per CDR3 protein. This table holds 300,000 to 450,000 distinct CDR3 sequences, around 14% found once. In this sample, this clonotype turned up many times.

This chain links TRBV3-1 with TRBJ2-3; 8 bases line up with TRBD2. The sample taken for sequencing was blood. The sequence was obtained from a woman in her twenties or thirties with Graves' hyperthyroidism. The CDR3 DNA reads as TGTGCCAGCCGGTTGGAGCGGGAGAGTATAGATACGCAGTATTTT. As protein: CASRLERESIDTQYF.